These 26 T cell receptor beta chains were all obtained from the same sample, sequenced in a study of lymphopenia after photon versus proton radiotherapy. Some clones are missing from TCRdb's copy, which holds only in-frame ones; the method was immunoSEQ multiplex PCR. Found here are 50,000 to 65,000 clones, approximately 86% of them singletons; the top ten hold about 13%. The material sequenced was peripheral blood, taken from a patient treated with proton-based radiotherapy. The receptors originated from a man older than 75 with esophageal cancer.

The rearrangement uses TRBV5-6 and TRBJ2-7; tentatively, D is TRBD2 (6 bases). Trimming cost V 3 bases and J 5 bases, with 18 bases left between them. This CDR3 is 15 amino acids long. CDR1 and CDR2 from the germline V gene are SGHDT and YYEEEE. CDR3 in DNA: TGTGCCAGCAGCTACCTAGGGACTTTTAACCACGAGCAGTACTTC. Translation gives CASSYLGTFNHEQYF.

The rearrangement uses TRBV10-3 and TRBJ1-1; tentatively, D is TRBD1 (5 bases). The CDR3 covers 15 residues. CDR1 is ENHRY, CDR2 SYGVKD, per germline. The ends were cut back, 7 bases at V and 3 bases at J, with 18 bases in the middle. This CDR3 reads CAIMRDLGGDTEAFF. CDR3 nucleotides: TGTGCCATCATGCGGGACTTGGGGGGAGACACTGAAGCTTTCTTT.

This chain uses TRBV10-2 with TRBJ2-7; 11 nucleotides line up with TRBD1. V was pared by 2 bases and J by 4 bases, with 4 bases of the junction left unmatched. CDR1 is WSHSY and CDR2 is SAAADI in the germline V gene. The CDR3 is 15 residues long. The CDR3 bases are TGCGCCAGCAGTGAGGGACAGGGGGCGCGATACGAGCAGTACTTC. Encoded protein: CASSEGQGARYEQYF.

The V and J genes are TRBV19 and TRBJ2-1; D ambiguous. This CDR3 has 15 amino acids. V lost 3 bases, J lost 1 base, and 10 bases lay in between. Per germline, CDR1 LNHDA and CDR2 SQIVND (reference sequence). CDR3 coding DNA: TGTGCCAGTAGTATCGCCACAGCATCCTACAATGAGCAGTTCTTC. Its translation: CASSIATASYNEQFF. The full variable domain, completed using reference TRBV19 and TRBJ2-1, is DGGITQSPKYLFRKEGQNVTLSCEQNLNHDAMYWYRQDPGQGLRLIYYSQIVNDFQKGDIAEGYSVSREKKESFPLTVTSAQKNPTAFYLCASSIATASYNEQFFGPGTRLTVL.

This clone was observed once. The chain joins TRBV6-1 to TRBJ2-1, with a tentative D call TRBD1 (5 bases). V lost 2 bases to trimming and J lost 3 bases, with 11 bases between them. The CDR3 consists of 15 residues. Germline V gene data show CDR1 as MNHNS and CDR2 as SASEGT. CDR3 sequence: CASSELQGNYNEQFF. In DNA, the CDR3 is TGTGCCAGCAGTGAACTTCAGGGTAACTACAATGAGCAGTTCTTC.

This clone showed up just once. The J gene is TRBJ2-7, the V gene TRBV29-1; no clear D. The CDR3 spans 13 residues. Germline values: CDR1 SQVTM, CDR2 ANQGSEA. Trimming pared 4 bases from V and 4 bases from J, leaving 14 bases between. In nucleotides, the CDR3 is TGCAGCGTTGGGGTCGCCCCCGGGTACGAGCAGTACTTC. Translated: CSVGVAPGYEQYF.

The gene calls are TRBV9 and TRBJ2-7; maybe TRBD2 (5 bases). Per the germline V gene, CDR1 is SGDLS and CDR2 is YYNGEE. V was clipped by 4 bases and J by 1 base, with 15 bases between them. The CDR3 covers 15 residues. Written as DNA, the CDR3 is TGTGCCAGCAGCAAAACAGCAGCGGAATCCTACGAGCAGTACTTC. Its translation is CASSKTAAESYEQYF.

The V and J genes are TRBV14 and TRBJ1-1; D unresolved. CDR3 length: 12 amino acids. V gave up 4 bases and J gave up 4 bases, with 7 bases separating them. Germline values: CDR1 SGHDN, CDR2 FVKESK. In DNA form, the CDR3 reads TGTGCCAGCAGCCCCTGGGGCACTGAAGCTTTCTTT. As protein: CASSPWGTEAFF.

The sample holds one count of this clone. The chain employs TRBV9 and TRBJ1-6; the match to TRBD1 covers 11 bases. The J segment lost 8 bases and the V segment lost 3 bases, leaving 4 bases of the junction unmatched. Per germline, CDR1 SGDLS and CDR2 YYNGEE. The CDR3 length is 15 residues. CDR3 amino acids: CASSGGQGEYSPLHF. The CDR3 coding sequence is TGTGCCAGCAGCGGGGGACAGGGGGAATATTCACCCCTCCACTTT.

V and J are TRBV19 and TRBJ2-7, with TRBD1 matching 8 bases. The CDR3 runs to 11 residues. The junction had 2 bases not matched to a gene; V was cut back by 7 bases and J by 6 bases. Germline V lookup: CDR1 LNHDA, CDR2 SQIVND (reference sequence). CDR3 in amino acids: CASNTGGEQYF. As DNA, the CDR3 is TGTGCCAGTAACACAGGGGGCGAGCAGTACTTC.

CDR3 region: CASRRTLNTGELFF. As DNA, the CDR3 is TGCGCCAGCAGGAGGACCCTTAACACCGGGGAGCTGTTTTTT. The rearrangement links TRBV10-1 to TRBJ2-2; D gene unclear. This CDR3 is built from 14 residues. Germline CDR1 is WNHNN and CDR2 is SYGVQD (reference sequence). V was clipped by 6 bases and J by 2 bases, with 10 bases between them.

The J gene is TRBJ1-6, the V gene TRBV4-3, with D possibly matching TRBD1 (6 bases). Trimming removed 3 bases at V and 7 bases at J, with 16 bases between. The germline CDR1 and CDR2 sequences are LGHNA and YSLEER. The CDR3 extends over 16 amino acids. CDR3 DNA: TGCGCCAGCAGCCAGGCCGAAGGACAGCCCAATTCACCCCTCCACTTT. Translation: CASSQAEGQPNSPLHF.

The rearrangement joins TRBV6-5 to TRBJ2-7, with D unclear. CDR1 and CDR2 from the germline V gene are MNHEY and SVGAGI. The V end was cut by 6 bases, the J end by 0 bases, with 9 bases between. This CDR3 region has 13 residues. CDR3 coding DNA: TGTGCCAGCAGGGGAATGAGCTCCTACGAGCAGTACTTC. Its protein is CASRGMSSYEQYF.

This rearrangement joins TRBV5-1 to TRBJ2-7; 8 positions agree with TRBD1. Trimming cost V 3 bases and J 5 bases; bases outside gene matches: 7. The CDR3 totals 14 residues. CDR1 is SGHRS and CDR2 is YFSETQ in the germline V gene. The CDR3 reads CASSSTGDPNEQYF. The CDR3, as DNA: TGCGCCAGCAGCTCGACAGGGGATCCAAACGAGCAGTACTTC.

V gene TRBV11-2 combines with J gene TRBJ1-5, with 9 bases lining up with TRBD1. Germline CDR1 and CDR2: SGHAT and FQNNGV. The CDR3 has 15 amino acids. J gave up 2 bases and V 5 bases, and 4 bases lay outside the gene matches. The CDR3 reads CASSPRTGGNQPQHF. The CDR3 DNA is TGTGCCAGCAGCCCCCGGACAGGGGGCAATCAGCCCCAGCATTTT.

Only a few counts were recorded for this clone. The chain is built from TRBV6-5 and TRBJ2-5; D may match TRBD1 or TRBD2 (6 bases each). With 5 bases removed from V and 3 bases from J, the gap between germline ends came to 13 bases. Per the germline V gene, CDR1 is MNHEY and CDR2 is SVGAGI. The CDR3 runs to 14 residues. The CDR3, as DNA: TGTGCCAGCAGTACCCCCGGGGGCGAAGAGACCCAGTACTTC. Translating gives CASSTPGGEETQYF.

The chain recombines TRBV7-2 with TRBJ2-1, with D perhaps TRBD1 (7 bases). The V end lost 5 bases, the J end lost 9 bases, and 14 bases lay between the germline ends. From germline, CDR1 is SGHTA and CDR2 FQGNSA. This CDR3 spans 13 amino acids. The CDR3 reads CASSPGGRIEQFF. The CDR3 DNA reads TGTGCCAGCAGCCCAGGGGGGAGAATTGAGCAGTTCTTC.

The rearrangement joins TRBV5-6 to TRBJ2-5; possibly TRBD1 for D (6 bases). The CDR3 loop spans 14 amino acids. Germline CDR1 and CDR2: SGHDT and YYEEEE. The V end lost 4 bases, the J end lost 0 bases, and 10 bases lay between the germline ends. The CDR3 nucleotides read TGTGCCAGCAGCCTGCAGGGGTACCAAGAGACCCAGTACTTC. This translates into CASSLQGYQETQYF. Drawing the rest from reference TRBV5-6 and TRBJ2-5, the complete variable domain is DAGVTQSPTHLIKTRGQQVTLRCSPKSGHDTVSWYQQALGQGPQFIFQYYEEEERQRGNFPDRFSGHQFPNYSSELNVNALLLGDSALYLCASSLQGYQETQYFGPGTRLLVL.

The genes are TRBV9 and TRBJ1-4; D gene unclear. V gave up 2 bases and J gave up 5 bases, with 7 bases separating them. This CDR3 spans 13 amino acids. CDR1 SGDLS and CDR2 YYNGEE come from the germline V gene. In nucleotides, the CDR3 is TGTGCCAGCAGCGTGGCGGGGAATGAAAAACTGTTTTTT. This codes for CASSVAGNEKLFF. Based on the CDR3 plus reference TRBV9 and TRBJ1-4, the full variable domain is DSGVTQTPKHLITATGQRVTLRCSPRSGDLSVYWYQQSLDQGLQFLIQYYNGEERAKGNILERFSAQQFPDLHSELNLSSLELGDSALYFCASSVAGNEKLFFGSGTQLSVL.

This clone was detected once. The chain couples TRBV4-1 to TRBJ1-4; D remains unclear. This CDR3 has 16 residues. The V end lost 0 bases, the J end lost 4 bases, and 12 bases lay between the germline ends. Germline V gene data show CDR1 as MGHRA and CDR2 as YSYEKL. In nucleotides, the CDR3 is TGCGCCAGCAGCCAAGATACGCAGGTTTTTAATGAAAAACTGTTTTTT. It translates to CASSQDTQVFNEKLFF.

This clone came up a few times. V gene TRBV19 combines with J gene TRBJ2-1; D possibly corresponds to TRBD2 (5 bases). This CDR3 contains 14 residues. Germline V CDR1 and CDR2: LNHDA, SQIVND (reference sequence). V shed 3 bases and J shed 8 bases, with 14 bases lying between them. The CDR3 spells CASSIWLAGHEQFF. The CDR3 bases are TGTGCCAGTAGTATCTGGCTAGCCGGTCATGAGCAGTTCTTC.

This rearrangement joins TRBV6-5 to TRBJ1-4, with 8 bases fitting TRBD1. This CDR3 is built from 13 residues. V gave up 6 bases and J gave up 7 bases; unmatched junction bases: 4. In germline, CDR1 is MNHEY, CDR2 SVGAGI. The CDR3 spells CASRDRVSEKLFF. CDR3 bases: TGTGCCAGCAGGGACAGGGTTTCTGAAAAACTGTTTTTT.

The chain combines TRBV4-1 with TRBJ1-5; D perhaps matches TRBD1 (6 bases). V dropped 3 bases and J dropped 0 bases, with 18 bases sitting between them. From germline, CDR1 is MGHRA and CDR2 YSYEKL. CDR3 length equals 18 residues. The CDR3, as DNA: TGCGCCAGCAGCCACCCCGTACCGGGGGCATATAGCAATCAGCCCCAGCATTTT. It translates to CASSHPVPGAYSNQPQHF.

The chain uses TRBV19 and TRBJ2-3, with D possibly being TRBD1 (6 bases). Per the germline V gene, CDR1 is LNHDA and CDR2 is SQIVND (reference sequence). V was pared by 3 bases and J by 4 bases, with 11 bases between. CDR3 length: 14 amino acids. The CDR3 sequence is CASSIGRGADTQYF. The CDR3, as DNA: TGTGCCAGTAGTATCGGCAGGGGCGCAGATACGCAGTATTTT.

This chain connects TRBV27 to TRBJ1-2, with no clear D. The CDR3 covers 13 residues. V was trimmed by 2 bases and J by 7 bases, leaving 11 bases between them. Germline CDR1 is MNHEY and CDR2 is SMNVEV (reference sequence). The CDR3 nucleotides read TGTGCCAGCAGTTTACGCGGGATGCCTGGCTACACCTTC. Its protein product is CASSLRGMPGYTF.

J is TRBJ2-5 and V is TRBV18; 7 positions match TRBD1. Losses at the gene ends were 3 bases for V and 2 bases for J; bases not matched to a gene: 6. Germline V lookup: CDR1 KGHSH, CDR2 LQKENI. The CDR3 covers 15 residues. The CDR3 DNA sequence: TGTGCCAGCTCACCCTTTGGGACAGTACAAGAGACCCAGTACTTC. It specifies CASSPFGTVQETQYF.